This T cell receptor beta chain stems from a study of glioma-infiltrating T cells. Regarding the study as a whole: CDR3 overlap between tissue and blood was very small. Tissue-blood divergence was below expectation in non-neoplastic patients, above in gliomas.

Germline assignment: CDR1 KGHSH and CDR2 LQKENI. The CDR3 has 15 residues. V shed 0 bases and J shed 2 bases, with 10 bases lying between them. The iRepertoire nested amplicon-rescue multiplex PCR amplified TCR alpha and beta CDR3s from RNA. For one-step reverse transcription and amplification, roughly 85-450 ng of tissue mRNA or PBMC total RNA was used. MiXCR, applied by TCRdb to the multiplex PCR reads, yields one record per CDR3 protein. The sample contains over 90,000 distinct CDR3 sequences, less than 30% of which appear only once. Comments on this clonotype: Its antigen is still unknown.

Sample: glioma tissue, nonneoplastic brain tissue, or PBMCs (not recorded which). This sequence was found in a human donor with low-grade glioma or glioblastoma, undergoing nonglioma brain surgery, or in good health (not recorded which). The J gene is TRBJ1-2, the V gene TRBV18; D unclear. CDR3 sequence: CASSPPNLGNYGYTF. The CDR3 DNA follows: TGTGCCAGCTCACCACCAAATCTAGGGAACTATGGCTACACCTTC. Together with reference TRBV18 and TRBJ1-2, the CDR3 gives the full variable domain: NAGVMQNPRHLVRRRGQEARLRCSPMKGHSHVYWYRQLPEEGLKFMVYLQKENIIDESGMPKERFSAEFPKEGPSILRIQQVVRGDSAAYFCASSPPNLGNYGYTFGSGTRLTVV.